Shown below are 2 T cell receptor beta chains from a single sample sequenced in a study of Ad26.COV2.S vaccination and SARS-CoV-2 variants. This table comes from immunoSEQ multiplex PCR, and its TCRdb copy is limited to in-frame clones, with some not included. Seen here are about 350,000 clones, roughly 94% observed once, and the top ten hold 3% to 4%. Sequenced here: peripheral blood, sampled after recovery from COVID-19. Receptors were obtained from a human donor who had recovered from COVID-19.

The rearrangement uses TRBV14 and TRBJ2-3, with D possibly TRBD1 on 6 matching bases. The CDR3 extends over 12 amino acids. Per the germline V gene, CDR1 is SGHDN and CDR2 is FVKESK. The V end was cut by 6 bases, the J end by 6 bases, with 10 bases between. The chain's CDR3 is CASRAQGDTQYF. CDR3 nucleotide sequence: TGTGCCAGCAGAGCGCAGGGGGATACGCAGTATTTT.

This clone was seen a single time. The chain couples TRBV2 to TRBJ1-2, with D possibly TRBD1 on 5 matching bases. The CDR3 is 15 residues long. Trimming removed 3 bases from V and 4 bases from J, with 15 bases in between. Per the germline V gene, CDR1 is SNHLY and CDR2 is FYNNEI. This CDR3 reads CASSDYSGTPYGYTF. The CDR3 nucleotides read TGTGCCAGCAGTGACTATTCAGGGACTCCCTATGGCTACACCTTC.